Following are 32 T cell receptor beta chains from one sample sequenced in a study of identical twins. TCRdb used MiXCR to reprocess the 5' RACE reads, holding one entry per CDR3 protein. The profile covers approximately 470,000 distinct CDR3 sequences, with approximately 15% appearing a single time and around 0.48% taken by the ten largest. The sample also formed part of further work on yellow fever vaccine responses in identical twins.

What was sequenced was CD4+ T cells sorted from blood. These receptors all come from a woman between 18 and 30 years old in good health.

This clonotype was seen many times. The V gene is TRBV3-1, the J gene TRBJ2-7, with TRBD2 matching over 7 bases. The trim removed 1 base at V and 1 base at J, leaving 4 bases unmatched. The CDR3 is made up of 15 amino acids. Germline V gives CDR1 LGHDT, CDR2 YNNKEL (reference sequence). DNA of the CDR3: TGTGCCAGCAGCCAAGGTCCAGCGGGGTCCTACGAGCAGTACTTC. Translation gives CASSQGPAGSYEQYF.

The CDR3 DNA reads as TGCAGTGCCGTCCGGGACTCAACATACAATGAGCAGTTCTTC. This gives the protein CSAVRDSTYNEQFF. This chain joins TRBV20-1 and TRBJ2-1; TRBD2 might be the D (6 bases). Looked up from germline, CDR1 is DFQATT and CDR2 is SNEGSKA (reference sequence). This CDR3 contains 14 residues. V lost 6 bases to trimming and J lost 4 bases, with 16 bases between them.

V is TRBV2 and J is TRBJ2-7; 9 nucleotides agree with TRBD1. Trimming removed 8 bases from V and 0 bases from J; junction bases left unmatched: 5. Germline CDR1 and CDR2: SNHLY and FYNNEI. This CDR3 region has 14 residues. CDR3 sequence reads: CASSKQGASYEQYF. The CDR3 nucleotides are TGTGCCAGCTCCAAACAGGGGGCCTCCTACGAGCAGTACTTC.

This chain joins TRBV10-3 and TRBJ1-2; TRBD1 agrees at 7 bases. There are 15 residues in the CDR3. The V gene's germline CDR1 is ENHRY and CDR2 SYGVKD. Germline trimming cut 4 bases from V and 4 bases from J; bases unmatched to any gene: 9. This chain's CDR3 is CAISADREFIYGYTF. The CDR3 DNA reads as TGTGCCATCAGTGCCGACAGGGAGTTTATCTATGGCTACACCTTC.

This clonotype was recorded a few times. The J gene is TRBJ2-1, the V gene TRBV10-3, with 7 positions matching TRBD2. CDR1 is ENHRY and CDR2 is SYGVKD in the germline V gene. The CDR3 has 14 amino acids. Trimming cost V 6 bases and J 5 bases; bases outside gene matches: 7. CDR3 sequence (DNA): TGTGCCATCAGGGGGGGGGATAGCGACAATGAGCAGTTCTTC. It specifies CAIRGGDSDNEQFF.

The V call is TRBV3-1, the J call TRBJ2-7; D is unresolved. Germline CDR1 is LGHDT and CDR2 is YNNKEL (reference sequence). V was pared by 0 bases and J by 2 bases, with 5 bases between. The CDR3 sequence is 13 residues long. This chain's CDR3 is CASSQDPAYEQYF. The CDR3 DNA sequence: TGTGCCAGCAGCCAAGATCCGGCCTACGAGCAGTACTTC.

This clonotype was counted only a few times. The rearrangement joins TRBV10-3 to TRBJ2-7; D may be TRBD1 (6 bases). V lost 2 bases, J lost 4 bases, and 9 bases lay in between. In germline, CDR1 is ENHRY, CDR2 SYGVKD. The CDR3 runs to 13 residues. The CDR3 bases are TGTGCCATCAGTGAGCGACAGGCATACGAGCAGTACTTC. Translated: CAISERQAYEQYF.

This clonotype was detected only a few times. V usage is TRBV9 and J usage is TRBJ1-6; 7 bases are shared with TRBD1. V lost 2 bases and J lost 7; bases outside the gene matches: 3. Germline values: CDR1 SGDLS, CDR2 YYNGEE. There are 14 residues in the CDR3. As DNA, the CDR3 is TGTGCCAGCAGCGTGACAGGGTTAAATTCACCCCTCCACTTT. Amino acid sequence: CASSVTGLNSPLHF.

The CDR3 DNA follows: TGTGCCAGCGGTACAGGGGGACCCTCTGGAAACACCATATATTTT. Translating it yields CASGTGGPSGNTIYF. The genes are TRBV9 and TRBJ1-3, with 8 bases that match TRBD1. CDR1 and CDR2 (germline): SGDLS, YYNGEE. With 7 bases clipped from V and 0 bases from J, the junction kept 6 bases outside the gene matches. The CDR3 sequence is 15 residues long.

This clonotype was picked up a small number of times. The chain is built from TRBV15 and TRBJ1-1; 8 nucleotides agree with TRBD1. V shed 2 bases, J shed 4 bases, and the junction held 6 bases outside the gene matches. Germline loops: CDR1 LNHNV, CDR2 YYDKDF (reference sequence). CDR3 size: 15 residues. The CDR3 sequence: CATSRSTGAVTEAFF. In nucleotides, the CDR3 is TGTGCCACCAGCAGATCGACAGGGGCGGTCACTGAAGCTTTCTTT.

This clonotype was observed a few times. The chain couples TRBV6-2 or TRBV6-3 to TRBJ2-3; D may be TRBD1 (6 bases). Germline-derived CDR1 and CDR2 are MNHEY and SVGEGT. The germline V and J ends were trimmed by 5 bases and 9 bases, with 9 bases remaining between them. The CDR3 has 11 amino acids. In DNA form, the CDR3 reads TGTGCCAGCAGTACAGGGTACACGCAGTATTTT. As protein: CASSTGYTQYF.

The gene calls are TRBV3-1 and TRBJ2-1; 8 bases are shared with TRBD2. J gave up 6 bases and V 2 bases, and 6 bases lay outside the gene matches. CDR3 length: 15 amino acids. Germline CDR1 reads LGHDT; CDR2 reads YNNKEL (reference sequence). For the CDR3, the DNA is TGTGCCAGCAGCCAACGGGGGGGAGGAGGCAATGAGCAGTTCTTC. It specifies CASSQRGGGGNEQFF.

This clonotype was seen ten or more times. This rearrangement joins TRBV5-1 to TRBJ2-4, with D possibly being TRBD2 (5 bases). The germline V and J ends were trimmed by 3 bases and 6 bases, with 16 bases remaining between them. Germline V gives CDR1 SGHRS, CDR2 YFSETQ. The CDR3 sequence is 15 residues long. CDR3 loop: CASSYGLPAVNIQYF. In DNA form, the CDR3 reads TGCGCCAGCAGCTATGGACTCCCGGCGGTAAACATTCAGTACTTC.

The chain joins TRBV27 to TRBJ1-6; TRBD1 might be the D (5 bases). Germline assignment: CDR1 MNHEY and CDR2 SMNVEV (reference sequence). Trimming left V 7 bases short and J 15 bases short, with 22 bases between. The CDR3 length is 14 residues. The CDR3 nucleotides read TGTGCCAGCAAAGCCGGTGGTGGGGCACAGGTCCTCCACTTT. Encoded protein: CASKAGGGAQVLHF.

This clonotype was counted only a few times. The V call is TRBV18, the J call TRBJ2-2, with 10 bases aligning to TRBD1. CDR3 length equals 15 residues. Germline CDR1 is KGHSH and CDR2 is LQKENI. V was pared by 0 bases and J by 5 bases, with 0 bases of the junction left unmatched. CDR3 protein: CASSPPGQGTGELFF. The CDR3 bases are TGTGCCAGCTCACCACCGGGACAGGGGACCGGGGAGCTGTTTTTT.

J is TRBJ1-2 and V is TRBV6-4, with TRBD1 matching 8 bases. Germline V gene lookup returns CDR1 MRHNA and CDR2 SNTAGT. The V gene end was trimmed by 0 bases and the J gene end by 8 bases; junction bases not matched to a gene: 5. This CDR3 is built from 14 residues. In DNA, the CDR3 is TGTGCCAGCAGTGACTCGACAGGGGTCGGAGGCTACACCTTC. Translating it yields CASSDSTGVGGYTF.

This clonotype has a handful of counts. This chain joins TRBV24-1 and TRBJ2-3; D possibly corresponds to TRBD1 (5 bases). CDR3 length: 15 amino acids. The germline CDR1 and CDR2 sequences are KGHDR and SFDVKD. V gave up 1 base and J gave up 1 base, with 8 bases separating them. The CDR3 nucleotides read TGTGCCACCAGTGATTTCAGCAGGGGCACAGATACGCAGTATTTT. The encoded protein is CATSDFSRGTDTQYF.

Only a few counts were recorded for this clonotype. The chain links TRBV7-2 to TRBJ2-7, with no clear D. The CDR3 length is 14 residues. The V and J ends lost 4 bases and 3 bases respectively, with 13 bases between them. In germline, CDR1 is SGHTA, CDR2 FQGNSA. The CDR3 bases are TGTGCCAGCAGCTCCCCATTGGTCCTCTACGAGCAGTACTTC. Its translation: CASSSPLVLYEQYF.

J is TRBJ1-5 and V is TRBV6-2 or TRBV6-3; possible D gene TRBD1, 6 bases. Trimming left V 2 bases short and J 0 bases short, with 14 bases between. Germline CDR1 MNHEY, CDR2 SVGEGT. The CDR3 is made up of 17 amino acids. The CDR3 here is CASSYGQGRYSNQPQHF. The CDR3 region has the DNA TGTGCCAGCAGTTACGGGCAGGGGCGTTATAGCAATCAGCCCCAGCATTTT.

This clonotype was seen only a few times. The V gene is TRBV29-1, the J gene TRBJ2-5, with a tentative D call TRBD1 (6 bases). The length of the CDR3 is 12 residues. Trimming left V 6 bases short and J 3 bases short, with 11 bases between. Germline V CDR1 and CDR2: SQVTM, ANQGSEA. CDR3 DNA sequence: TGCAGCGTGGCACAGGGAGAAGAGACCCAGTACTTC. The encoded protein is CSVAQGEETQYF.

The chain couples TRBV12-3 or TRBV12-4 to TRBJ2-3; 9 nucleotides agree with TRBD2. This CDR3 has 15 residues. The junction had 4 bases not matched to a gene; V was cut back by 2 bases and J by 4 bases. The CDR3 loop is CASSLLAGAPDTQYF. CDR3 nucleotides: TGTGCCAGCAGTTTATTAGCGGGGGCCCCAGATACGCAGTATTTT.

This clonotype was seen at least ten times. The V call is TRBV12-3 or TRBV12-4, the J call TRBJ1-2; unclear D gene. The CDR3 is 15 residues long. The V and J ends lost 3 bases and 8 bases respectively, with 19 bases between them. The CDR3 spells CASSFLGAVGEGYTF. CDR3 coding DNA: TGTGCCAGCAGTTTTCTAGGTGCCGTGGGAGAGGGCTACACCTTC.

The sample holds many counts of this clonotype. The chain recombines TRBV5-1 with TRBJ1-1; D unresolved. V was pared by 0 bases and J by 6 bases, with 9 bases between. Germline loops: CDR1 SGHRS, CDR2 YFSETQ. The CDR3 sequence is 13 residues long. CDR3 coding DNA: TGCGCCAGCAGCTTGGGCCTCAGCCCTGAAGCTTTCTTT. Amino acids: CASSLGLSPEAFF.

This clonotype was detected a few times. The rearrangement uses TRBV12-3 or TRBV12-4 and TRBJ2-7; D gene ambiguous. The CDR3 loop spans 12 amino acids. V lost 6 bases, J lost 2 bases, and 8 bases lay in between. For the CDR3, the DNA is TGTGCCAGCAGCTATTCCCCCTACGAGCAGTACTTC. Residues: CASSYSPYEQYF.

This clonotype was detected only a few times. This chain uses TRBV11-3 with TRBJ2-5, with TRBD2 matching 9 bases. V shed 5 bases, J shed 6 bases, and the junction held 7 bases outside the gene matches. The germline gives CDR1 SGHNT, CDR2 YENEEA. The CDR3 covers 14 residues. The CDR3 nucleotides read TGTGCCAGCAGCCCAGGGACTAGCCGGCAGACCCAGTACTTC. Protein: CASSPGTSRQTQYF.

This rearrangement joins TRBV10-3 to TRBJ2-2, with D perhaps matching TRBD2 (5 bases). CDR1 and CDR2 (germline): ENHRY, SYGVKD. The germline V and J ends were trimmed by 3 bases and 7 bases, with 18 bases remaining between them. CDR3 length: 16 amino acids. The CDR3 nucleotides read TGTGCCATCAGTGACCCGATCTGGCGGGTTGGCGGGGAGCTGTTTTTT. It translates to CAISDPIWRVGGELFF.

At least ten counts were recorded for this clonotype. The rearrangement uses TRBV5-6 and TRBJ2-5; D gene ambiguous. Germline V gene data show CDR1 as SGHDT and CDR2 as YYEEEE. CDR3 length equals 13 residues. Trimming left V 0 bases short and J 5 bases short, with 8 bases between. DNA of the CDR3: TGTGCCAGCAGCTTGGAGGCTAGGGAGACCCAGTACTTC. It codes for CASSLEARETQYF. Based on the CDR3 plus reference TRBV5-6 and TRBJ2-5, the full variable domain is DAGVTQSPTHLIKTRGQQVTLRCSPKSGHDTVSWYQQALGQGPQFIFQYYEEEERQRGNFPDRFSGHQFPNYSSELNVNALLLGDSALYLCASSLEARETQYFGPGTRLLVL.

This clonotype was picked up a small number of times. The chain carries TRBV4-1 and TRBJ1-3, with D unresolved. The CDR3 runs 13 residues. CDR1 is MGHRA, CDR2 YSYEKL, per germline. V was cut by 4 bases and J by 1 base, with 5 bases left in between. DNA for the CDR3: TGCGCCAGCAGCCCTCAGTCTGGAAACACCATATATTTT. Protein: CASSPQSGNTIYF.

The chain joins TRBV2 to TRBJ2-5; D is unclear. V was trimmed by 3 bases and J by 5 bases, leaving 10 bases between them. This CDR3 is built from 13 residues. Germline V gene data show CDR1 as SNHLY and CDR2 as FYNNEI. The chain's CDR3 is CASSEVSRETQYF. The CDR3 DNA reads TGTGCCAGCAGTGAGGTCTCGCGGGAGACCCAGTACTTC.

In its sample, this clonotype was seen a few times. The gene calls are TRBV6-5 and TRBJ2-3, with 8 bases that match TRBD2. The trim removed 2 bases at V and 5 bases at J, leaving 12 bases unmatched. Germline values: CDR1 MNHEY, CDR2 SVGAGI. This CDR3 comprises 17 residues. Written as DNA, the CDR3 is TGTGCCAGCAGTTACCCCCCACGGGAGGGCCCACAAGATACGCAGTATTTT. Translation gives CASSYPPREGPQDTQYF.

A few counts support this clonotype. V usage is TRBV4-3 and J usage is TRBJ2-1, with 8 nucleotides matching TRBD2. Germline CDR1 is LGHNA and CDR2 is YSLEER. There are 16 residues in the CDR3. The ends lost 4 bases at V and 0 bases at J; junction bases unmatched: 5. In DNA, the CDR3 is TGCGCCAGCAGCCGGATGACTAGCGTCTCCTACAATGAGCAGTTCTTC. Its translation: CASSRMTSVSYNEQFF.

Only a few counts were recorded for this clonotype. V is TRBV6-5 and J is TRBJ1-2, with a possible D match to TRBD1 (6 bases). V lost 5 bases, J lost 5 bases, and 9 bases lay in between. The germline CDR1 and CDR2 sequences are MNHEY and SVGAGI. CDR3 length: 12 residues. The CDR3 nucleotides read TGTGCCAGCAGTCGGGACAAATATGGCTACACCTTC. Translation gives CASSRDKYGYTF.